These 22 T cell receptor beta chains originate from one sample sequenced in a study of early T cells in non-severe SARS-CoV-2 infection. TCRdb passed the 5' RACE reads through MiXCR, listing each CDR3 protein once. Of about 55,000 distinct CDR3 sequences listed, under 15% are singletons. The material was whole blood, obtained at baseline. These receptors all come from an adult who was a healthcare worker with PCR-confirmed SARS-CoV-2 infection or an uninfected control (not recorded which).

This clonotype was recorded a few times. The chain uses TRBV3-1 and TRBJ1-2, with 8 bases identical to TRBD1. This CDR3 region has 15 residues. Trimming at V came to 3 bases and at J to 7 bases, leaving 10 bases not matched to a gene. The germline V gene encodes CDR1 LGHDT and CDR2 YNNKEL (reference sequence). CDR3 protein: CASSHRTGPLGGYTF. The CDR3 DNA reads as TGTGCCAGCAGCCATCGGACAGGGCCCCTTGGTGGCTACACCTTC.

Only a few counts were recorded for this clonotype. J is TRBJ2-2 and V is TRBV11-3; TRBD1 aligns across 8 bases. Unmatched junction bases numbered 2, after V lost 5 bases and J lost 6 bases. The CDR3 loop spans 13 amino acids. Germline loops: CDR1 SGHNT, CDR2 YENEEA. CDR3 protein: CASSTRGPGELFF. The CDR3 DNA reads TGTGCCAGCAGCACCAGGGGGCCCGGGGAGCTGTTTTTT.

This chain connects TRBV12-3 or TRBV12-4 to TRBJ1-1; tentatively, D is TRBD1 (5 bases). Trimming took off 3 bases at V and 2 bases at J, with 10 bases between the two ends. There are 14 residues in the CDR3. The CDR3 region is CASSFEWTNTEAFF. The CDR3 DNA reads TGTGCCAGCAGTTTCGAATGGACAAACACTGAAGCTTTCTTT.

This clonotype was counted many times. The gene calls are TRBV20-1 and TRBJ1-5, with TRBD1 matching 9 bases. The CDR3 sequence is 17 residues long. Losses at the gene ends were 6 bases for V and 3 bases for J; bases not matched to a gene: 15. CDR1 and CDR2 from the germline V gene are DFQATT and SNEGSKA (reference sequence). CDR3 coding DNA: TGCAGTGCCAGGACCGGGACAGGGTCGTATGACAATCAGCCCCAGCATTTT. Translating it yields CSARTGTGSYDNQPQHF.

This clonotype was observed a few times. This chain links TRBV27 with TRBJ2-7; D may be TRBD2 (5 bases). V was cut by 8 bases and J by 0 bases, with 14 bases left in between. Looked up from germline, CDR1 is MNHEY and CDR2 is SMNVEV (reference sequence). The CDR3 has 14 amino acids. As DNA, the CDR3 is TGTGCCAGCTACCGGGATCATGTCTCCTACGAGCAGTACTTC. This translates into CASYRDHVSYEQYF.

This clonotype occurred many times. The gene calls are TRBV6-1 and TRBJ1-4, with 10 bases that match TRBD1. V shed 6 bases, J shed 7 bases, and the junction held 11 bases outside the gene matches. The CDR3 runs 16 residues. Germline CDR1 is MNHNS and CDR2 is SASEGT. CDR3: CASSRTRTGGIEKLFF. CDR3 DNA sequence: TGTGCCAGCAGCCGGACGAGGACAGGGGGGATTGAAAAACTGTTTTTT.

This clonotype has just a few counts. The J gene is TRBJ1-1, the V gene TRBV15; D uncertain. CDR1 and CDR2 from the germline V gene are LNHNV and YYDKDF (reference sequence). The CDR3 totals 15 residues. V shed 0 bases and J shed 1 base, with 9 bases lying between them. The CDR3 loop is CATSRDPDPNTEAFF. CDR3 DNA sequence: TGTGCCACCAGCAGAGATCCGGACCCGAACACTGAAGCTTTCTTT.

There are a few counts of this clonotype. This chain links TRBV20-1 with TRBJ2-3; no firm D call. The germline V gene encodes CDR1 DFQATT and CDR2 SNEGSKA (reference sequence). CDR3 size: 11 residues. Trimming shortened V by 3 bases and J by 4 bases, and 5 bases separated the two germline ends. The CDR3 bases are TGCAGTGCTAGGACGCCAGATACGCAGTATTTT. It specifies CSARTPDTQYF.

This clonotype was recorded at least ten times. The chain employs TRBV2 and TRBJ2-2, with D possibly matching TRBD2 (5 bases). Germline CDR1 and CDR2: SNHLY and FYNNEI. V shed 8 bases and J shed 4 bases, with 14 bases lying between them. The CDR3 runs to 14 residues. The CDR3 DNA sequence: TGTGCCAGCCTAACGGACCGGGGCACCGGGGAGCTGTTTTTT. Its protein is CASLTDRGTGELFF.

This clonotype came up a few times. The CDR3 spells CASSWGMGEQYF. The CDR3 DNA is TGTGCCAGCAGCTGGGGCATGGGCGAGCAGTACTTC. V and J are TRBV7-9 and TRBJ2-7, with a possible D match to TRBD1 (5 bases). Germline V gene data show CDR1 as SEHNR and CDR2 as FQNEAQ (reference sequence). Trimming shortened V by 4 bases and J by 6 bases, and 10 bases separated the two germline ends. This CDR3 is built from 12 residues.

This clonotype occurred a few times. This rearrangement joins TRBV5-6 to TRBJ1-4, with D maybe TRBD1 (6 bases). This CDR3 is 13 amino acids long. Trimming cost V 1 base and J 7 bases, with 8 bases left between them. Per germline, CDR1 SGHDT and CDR2 YYEEEE. This CDR3 reads CASSLHRVEKLFF. The CDR3 DNA reads TGTGCCAGCAGCTTGCACAGGGTTGAAAAACTGTTTTTT. The full variable domain, in which reference TRBV5-6 and TRBJ1-4 provide the parts outside the CDR3, is DAGVTQSPTHLIKTRGQQVTLRCSPKSGHDTVSWYQQALGQGPQFIFQYYEEEERQRGNFPDRFSGHQFPNYSSELNVNALLLGDSALYLCASSLHRVEKLFFGSGTQLSVL.

This clonotype occurred a few times. This sequence joins TRBV7-2 and TRBJ2-6; the match to TRBD1 covers 9 bases. The length of the CDR3 is 17 residues. Germline V CDR1 and CDR2: SGHTA, FQGNSA. The trim removed 5 bases at V and 0 bases at J, leaving 5 bases unmatched. In nucleotides, the CDR3 is TGTGCCAGCAGCCGTCGGACAGGGGACTCTGGGGCCAACGTCCTGACTTTC. Translating it yields CASSRRTGDSGANVLTF.

This clonotype was counted at least ten times. V usage is TRBV20-1 and J usage is TRBJ2-5; 7 bases agree with TRBD2. Per the germline V gene, CDR1 is DFQATT and CDR2 is SNEGSKA (reference sequence). The CDR3 contains 14 residues. As DNA, the CDR3 is TGCAGAGCGGGGAACAATCTTACCCCGAAGACCCAGTACTTC. Its protein product is CRAGNNLTPKTQYF.

By share, this clonotype counts as medium-sized. V gene TRBV2 combines with J gene TRBJ1-4, with 9 bases identical to TRBD1. CDR3 length: 12 amino acids. V gave up 7 bases and J gave up 8 bases; unmatched junction bases: 2. Germline values: CDR1 SNHLY, CDR2 FYNNEI. The CDR3 here is CASNRGLEKLFF. In DNA form, the CDR3 reads TGTGCCAGCAACAGGGGGCTCGAAAAACTGTTTTTT.

In this sample, this clonotype turned up many times. J is TRBJ2-1 and V is TRBV19; D is ambiguous. This CDR3 spans 13 amino acids. The germline V gene encodes CDR1 LNHDA and CDR2 SQIVND (reference sequence). The V end lost 3 bases, the J end lost 9 bases, and 12 bases lay between the germline ends. The CDR3: CASSITVSGEQFF. Written as DNA, the CDR3 is TGTGCCAGTAGTATCACAGTTTCGGGTGAGCAGTTCTTC. Filled out from reference TRBV19 and TRBJ2-1, the complete variable domain reads DGGITQSPKYLFRKEGQNVTLSCEQNLNHDAMYWYRQDPGQGLRLIYYSQIVNDFQKGDIAEGYSVSREKKESFPLTVTSAQKNPTAFYLCASSITVSGEQFFGPGTRLTVL.

This clonotype was counted between two and nine times. This CDR3 reads CAIGTNTGELFF. The CDR3 bases are TGTGCCATCGGGACGAACACCGGGGAGCTGTTTTTT. The chain employs TRBV10-3 and TRBJ2-2; D not certain. This CDR3 has 12 residues. Trimming pared 8 bases from V and 0 bases from J, leaving 4 bases between. Germline V CDR1 and CDR2: ENHRY, SYGVKD.

There are many counts of this clonotype. The chain carries TRBV28 and TRBJ2-7, with D perhaps TRBD1 (5 bases). Germline values: CDR1 MDHEN, CDR2 SYDVKM. The CDR3 is 14 residues long. Deletions cut 1 base from V and 6 bases from J, with 13 bases between. CDR3 protein: CASSLSYRYREQYF. The CDR3, as DNA: TGTGCCAGCAGTTTATCTTACAGGTATCGCGAGCAGTACTTC.

This clonotype was observed a few times. The V gene is TRBV6-5, the J gene TRBJ2-7; tentative D call: TRBD2 (6 bases). The germline V gene has CDR1 MNHEY and CDR2 SVGAGI. The CDR3 length is 15 residues. V shed 6 bases and J shed 2 bases, with 17 bases lying between them. CDR3 coding DNA: TGTGCCAGCAGCCCCGAGGAGGGCCTGACCTACGAGCAGTACTTC. The encoded protein is CASSPEEGLTYEQYF.

In this sample, this clonotype turned up a few times. CDR3 in DNA: TGCAGCGTTGACGGCGGGCGGGAGACCCAGTACTTC. It is translated as CSVDGGRETQYF. The gene calls are TRBV29-1 and TRBJ2-5, with D perhaps matching TRBD2 (5 bases). The V and J ends lost 3 bases and 5 bases respectively, with 10 bases between them. From germline, CDR1 is SQVTM and CDR2 ANQGSEA. The CDR3 spans 12 residues.

The J gene is TRBJ1-2, the V gene TRBV12-3 or TRBV12-4, with D possibly TRBD1 on 6 matching bases. The V and J ends lost 7 bases and 8 bases respectively, with 11 bases between them. The CDR3 runs to 11 residues. The CDR3 here is CASTGEVGYTF. The DNA for the CDR3 is TGTGCCAGCACAGGGGAAGTGGGCTACACCTTC.

The V gene is TRBV12-3 or TRBV12-4, the J gene TRBJ1-2; TRBD1 might be the D (5 bases). The CDR3 length is 13 residues. V was shortened by 5 bases and J by 8 bases, with 15 bases between the two germline ends. CDR3 bases: TGTGCCAGCAGTCGGGACGGCTCTTCAGGCTACACCTTC. As protein: CASSRDGSSGYTF.

This clonotype was recorded at least ten times. The V and J genes are TRBV27 and TRBJ2-1, with 7 bases lining up with TRBD1. Germline loops: CDR1 MNHEY, CDR2 SMNVEV (reference sequence). The CDR3 has 17 residues. The trim removed 8 bases at V and 0 bases at J, leaving 13 bases unmatched. The CDR3 DNA reads as TGTGCCAGCGGAGGCCAGGGGGTCTGGGGCTCCTACAATGAGCAGTTCTTC. Translated, it gives CASGGQGVWGSYNEQFF.